This entry is about one TCR beta chain. This CDR3 region has 11 residues. Trimming took off 5 bases at V and 12 bases at J, with 14 bases between the two ends. Scientists amplified the TCR beta CDR3 regions from RNA transcripts. First-round RT-PCR with HTBI primers preceded a second-round multiplex PCR. In TCRdb, the multiplex PCR reads were re-called with MiXCR into one record per CDR3 protein. Here the sample spans 450,000 to 600,000 distinct CDR3 sequences, 35% to 45% being singletons. This record belongs to a study of Graves' ophthalmopathy and Graves' hyperthyroidism. This chain uses TRBV12-3 or TRBV12-4 with TRBJ2-7; no clear D gene. Sequenced material: peripheral blood or thyroid tissue (not recorded which). This TCR derives from an adult man with Graves' hyperthyroidism. The CDR3 loop is CASSTRTLAYF. The CDR3 DNA follows: TGTGCCAGCAGTACCCGGACCTTAGCGTACTTC.